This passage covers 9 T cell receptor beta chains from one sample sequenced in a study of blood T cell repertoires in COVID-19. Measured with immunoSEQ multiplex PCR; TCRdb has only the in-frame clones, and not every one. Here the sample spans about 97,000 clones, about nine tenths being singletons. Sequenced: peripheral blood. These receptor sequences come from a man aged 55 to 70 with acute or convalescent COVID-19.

The CDR3 coding sequence is TGTGCCAGCAGCTCCCGACAGGGGCTCTCACAGGGTGGCTACACCTTC. Amino acids: CASSSRQGLSQGGYTF. The chain carries TRBV7-2 and TRBJ1-2, with TRBD1 identical over 8 bases. The CDR3 loop spans 16 amino acids. V gave up 4 bases and J gave up 7 bases; unmatched junction bases: 14. Germline V gene sequence: CDR1 SGHTA, CDR2 FQGNSA.

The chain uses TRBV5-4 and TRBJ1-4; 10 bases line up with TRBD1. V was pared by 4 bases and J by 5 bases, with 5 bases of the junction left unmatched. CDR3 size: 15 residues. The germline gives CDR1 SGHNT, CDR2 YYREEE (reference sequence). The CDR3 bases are TGTGCCAGCAGCCCGGACAGGGGGACGAATGAAAAACTGTTTTTT. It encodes CASSPDRGTNEKLFF.

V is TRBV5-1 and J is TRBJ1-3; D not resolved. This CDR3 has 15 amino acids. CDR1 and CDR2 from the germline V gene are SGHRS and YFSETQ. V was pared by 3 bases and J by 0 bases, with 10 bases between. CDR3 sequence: CASSSDGSSGNTIYF. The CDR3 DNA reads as TGCGCCAGCAGCTCGGACGGGAGCTCTGGAAACACCATATATTTT.

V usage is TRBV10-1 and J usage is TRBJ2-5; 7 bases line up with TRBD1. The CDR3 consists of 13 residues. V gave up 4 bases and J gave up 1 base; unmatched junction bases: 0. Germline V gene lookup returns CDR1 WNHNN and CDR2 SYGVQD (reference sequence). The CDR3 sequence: CASSGTGQETQYF. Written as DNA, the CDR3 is TGCGCCAGCAGTGGGACAGGCCAAGAGACCCAGTACTTC.

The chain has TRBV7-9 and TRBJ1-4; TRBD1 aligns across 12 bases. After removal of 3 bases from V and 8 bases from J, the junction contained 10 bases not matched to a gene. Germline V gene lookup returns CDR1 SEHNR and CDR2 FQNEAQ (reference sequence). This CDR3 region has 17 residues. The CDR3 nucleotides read TGTGCCAGCAGCTTCCCCGGGACAGGGGGCCTTTACGAAAAACTGTTTTTT. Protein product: CASSFPGTGGLYEKLFF.

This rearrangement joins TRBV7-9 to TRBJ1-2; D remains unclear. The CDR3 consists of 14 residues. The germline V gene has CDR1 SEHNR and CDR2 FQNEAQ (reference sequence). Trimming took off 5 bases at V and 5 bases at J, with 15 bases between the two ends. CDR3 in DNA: TGTGCCAGCAGCCTCCCGAATGACTTTTATGGCTACACCTTC. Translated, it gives CASSLPNDFYGYTF.

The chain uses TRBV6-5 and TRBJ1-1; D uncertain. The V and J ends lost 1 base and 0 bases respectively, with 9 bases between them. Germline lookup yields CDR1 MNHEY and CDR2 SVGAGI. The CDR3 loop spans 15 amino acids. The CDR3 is CASSYWAAVNTEAFF. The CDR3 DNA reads TGTGCCAGCAGTTACTGGGCAGCAGTGAACACTGAAGCTTTCTTT.

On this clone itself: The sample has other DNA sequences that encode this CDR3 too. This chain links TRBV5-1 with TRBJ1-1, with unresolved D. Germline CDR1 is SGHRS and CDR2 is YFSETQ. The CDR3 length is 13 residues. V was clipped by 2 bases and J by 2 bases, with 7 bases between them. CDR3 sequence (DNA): TGCGCCAGCAGCTTTACTAGAAACACTGAAGCTTTCTTT. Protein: CASSFTRNTEAFF.

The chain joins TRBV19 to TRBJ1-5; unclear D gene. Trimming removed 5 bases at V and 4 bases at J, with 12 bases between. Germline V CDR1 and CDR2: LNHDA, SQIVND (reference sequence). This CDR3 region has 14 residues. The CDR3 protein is CASSFMRQNQPQHF. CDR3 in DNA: TGTGCCAGTAGTTTCATGCGGCAGAATCAGCCCCAGCATTTT.